The subject of this entry is one T cell receptor (beta chain). This record belongs to a study of shared T cell receptors in the human thymus. Germline-derived CDR1 and CDR2 are MNHNS and SASEGT. The CDR3 is made up of 15 amino acids. V dropped 1 base and J dropped 3; count of bases not matched to a gene: 3. Here immunoSEQ multiplex PCR was the method, and the copy in TCRdb shows in-frame clones only, minus some. The data show about 500,000 clones, about 80% seen once. These data were also filed under a second study, of human thymus T cells. As that study records: Corrective heart surgery yielded the resections from which the thymus tissue came. Thymic and blood repertoires appeared to show biased V and J gene usage.

Material for sequencing was thymocytes. This TCR was recovered from a boy under two years old with a congenital heart defect. The genes are TRBV6-1 and TRBJ2-1, with 7 nucleotides matching TRBD1. The chain's CDR3 is CASSEVRDSYNEQFF. CDR3 DNA: TGTGCCAGCAGTGAAGTTAGGGACAGCTACAATGAGCAGTTCTTC.